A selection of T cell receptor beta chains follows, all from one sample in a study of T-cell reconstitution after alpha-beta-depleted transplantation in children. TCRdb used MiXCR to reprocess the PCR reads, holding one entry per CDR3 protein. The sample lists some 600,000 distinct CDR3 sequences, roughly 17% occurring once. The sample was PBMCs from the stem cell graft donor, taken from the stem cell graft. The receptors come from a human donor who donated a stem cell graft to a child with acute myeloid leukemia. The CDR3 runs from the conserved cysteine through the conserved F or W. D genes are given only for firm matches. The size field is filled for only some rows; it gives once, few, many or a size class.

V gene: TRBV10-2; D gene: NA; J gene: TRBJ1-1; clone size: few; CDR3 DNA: TGCGCCAGCAGTCCACCCGGGAGTGAGTCGAGCACTGAAGCTTTCTTT; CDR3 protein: CASSPPGSESSTEAFF
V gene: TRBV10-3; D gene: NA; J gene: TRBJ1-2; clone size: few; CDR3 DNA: TGTGCCATCGGGGAGAGGGAGGACACCACTAACTATGGCTACACCTTC; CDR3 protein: CAIGEREDTTNYGYTF
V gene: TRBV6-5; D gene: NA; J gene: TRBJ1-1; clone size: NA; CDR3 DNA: TGTGCCAGCAGTTACTCGATTACGAACACTGAAGCTTTCTTT; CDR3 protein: CASSYSITNTEAFF
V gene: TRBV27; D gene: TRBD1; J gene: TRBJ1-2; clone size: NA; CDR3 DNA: TGTGCCAGCAGCTCGACAGGGGATGGTGGCTACACCTTC; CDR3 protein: CASSSTGDGGYTF
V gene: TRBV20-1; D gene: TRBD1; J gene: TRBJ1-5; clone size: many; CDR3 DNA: TGCAGTGCTCGGACAGGGGATTATAGCAATCAGCCCCAGCATTTT; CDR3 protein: CSARTGDYSNQPQHF
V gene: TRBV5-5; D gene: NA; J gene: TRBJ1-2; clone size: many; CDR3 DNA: TGTGCCAGCAGCTTGGAGGCGGGAAACTATGGCTACACCTTC; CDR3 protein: CASSLEAGNYGYTF
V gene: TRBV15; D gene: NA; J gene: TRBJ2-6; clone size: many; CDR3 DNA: TGTGCCACCAGCAATCAGGGATTTGGGGCCAACGTCCTGACTTTC; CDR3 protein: CATSNQGFGANVLTF
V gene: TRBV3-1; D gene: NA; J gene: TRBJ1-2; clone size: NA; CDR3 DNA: TGTGCCAGCAGCGCTCGGAGCCAGGAGGGGACTGGCTACACCTTC; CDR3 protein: CASSARSQEGTGYTF
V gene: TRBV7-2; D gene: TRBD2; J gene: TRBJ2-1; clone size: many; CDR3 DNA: TGTGCCAGCAGCTTAGGGAAGCGGGGGGGCAACGATGAGCAGTTCTTC; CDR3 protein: CASSLGKRGGNDEQFF
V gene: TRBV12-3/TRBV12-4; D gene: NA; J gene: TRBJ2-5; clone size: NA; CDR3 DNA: TGTGCCAGCAGCCAGCGGGCCCAAGAGACCCAGTACTTC; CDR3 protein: CASSQRAQETQYF
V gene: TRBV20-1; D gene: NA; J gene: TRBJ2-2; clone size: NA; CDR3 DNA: TGCAGTGCTCCCGGGCCGAACACCGGGGAGCTGTTTTTT; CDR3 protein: CSAPGPNTGELFF
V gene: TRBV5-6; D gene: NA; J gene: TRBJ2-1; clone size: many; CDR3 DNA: TGTGCCAGCAGCGAGCGGCGCGACGAGCAGTTCTTC; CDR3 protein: CASSERRDEQFF
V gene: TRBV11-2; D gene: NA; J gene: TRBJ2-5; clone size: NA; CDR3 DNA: TGTGCCAGCAGCCCCTGGGGCGGGCCAGAGACCCAGTACTTC; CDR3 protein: CASSPWGGPETQYF
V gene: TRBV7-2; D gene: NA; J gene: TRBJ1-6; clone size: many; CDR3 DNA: TGTGCCAGCAGCTCCAGGCACCCCTCCTATAATTCACCCCTCCACTTT; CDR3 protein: CASSSRHPSYNSPLHF
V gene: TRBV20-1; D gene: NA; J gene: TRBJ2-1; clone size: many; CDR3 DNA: TGCAGTGCTAGACTTGACAGAGACAATGAGCAGTTCTTC; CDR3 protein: CSARLDRDNEQFF
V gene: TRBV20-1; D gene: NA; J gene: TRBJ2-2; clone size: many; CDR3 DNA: TGCAGTGCTAGTCGGCCTTTCGGCGGGGAGCTGTTTTTT; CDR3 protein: CSASRPFGGELFF
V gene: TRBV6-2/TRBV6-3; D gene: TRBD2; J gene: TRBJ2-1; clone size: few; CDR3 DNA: TGTGCCAGCAGTTACGAACGGGGGGGCAACAATGAGCAGTTCTTC; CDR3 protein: CASSYERGGNNEQFF
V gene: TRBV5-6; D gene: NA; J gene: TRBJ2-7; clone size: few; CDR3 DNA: TGTGCCAGCCACTTTGGCGTTGACGAGCAGTACTTC; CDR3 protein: CASHFGVDEQYF
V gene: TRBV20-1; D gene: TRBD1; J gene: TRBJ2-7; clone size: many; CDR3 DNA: TGCAGTGCCTCGGGGGACAGGTTTTACGAGCAGTACTTC; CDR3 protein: CSASGDRFYEQYF
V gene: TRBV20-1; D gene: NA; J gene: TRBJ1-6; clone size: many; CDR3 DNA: TGCAGTGCTAGAGGCAAGGCAGGTCCTAATTCACCCCTCCACTTT; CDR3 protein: CSARGKAGPNSPLHF
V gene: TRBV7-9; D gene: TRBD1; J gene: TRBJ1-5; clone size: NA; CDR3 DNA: TGTGCCAGCAGCCAGATTCCGGGACAGGGATCAACGGCCCAGCATTTT; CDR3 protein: CASSQIPGQGSTAQHF
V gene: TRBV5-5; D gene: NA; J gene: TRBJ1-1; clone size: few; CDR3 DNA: TGTGCCAGCAGCTTGGTTTTCTGGTCCCGGGGGGCGCGTACTGAAGCTTTCTTT; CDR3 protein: CASSLVFWSRGARTEAFF